One sample yielded the 13 T cell receptor beta chains listed below, sequenced in a study of regulatory T cells in long-lasting Graves disease. The sample's time point: newly diagnosed GD, antithyroid drugs for less than 3 months. Extracted RNA from PBMCs served as the source of the TCR library. TCR beta libraries were built with iRepertoire HTBI primers and Arm-PCR of CDR3 regions. TCRdb re-called the multiplex PCR reads with MiXCR, one entry per CDR3 protein. The sample includes under 450,000 distinct CDR3 sequences, 15% to 20% of them seen just once. This same sample was also part of a study on T cells in Graves' hyperthyroidism and ophthalmopathy.

The specimen comprised peripheral blood mononuclear cells (PBMCs), sampled at new diagnosis, from a patient treated with antithyroid drugs. The receptors originated from a woman younger than 35 with Graves disease.

This clonotype has a handful of counts. The chain couples TRBV16 to TRBJ1-2, with 9 nucleotides matching TRBD1. CDR3 length equals 15 residues. Germline V gene lookup returns CDR1 KGHSY and CDR2 FQNENV. V shed 2 bases, J shed 2 bases, and the junction held 3 bases outside the gene matches. CDR3 loop: CASSQRDRANYGYTF. In nucleotides, the CDR3 is TGTGCCAGCAGCCAACGGGACAGGGCCAACTATGGCTACACCTTC.

V is TRBV2 and J is TRBJ2-1; D remains unclear. The CDR3 extends over 11 amino acids. V gave up 5 bases and J gave up 8 bases, with 7 bases separating them. From germline, CDR1 is SNHLY and CDR2 FYNNEI. The CDR3 region is CASSLTHEQFF. The CDR3 nucleotides are TGTGCCAGCAGTCTGACCCATGAGCAGTTCTTC.

This clonotype was observed a handful of times. The genes are TRBV7-9 and TRBJ2-1; TRBD1 might be the D (6 bases). The length of the CDR3 is 15 residues. Between the trimmed V and J ends, which lost 4 bases and 5 bases, there was a span of 15 bases. Looked up from germline, CDR1 is SEHNR and CDR2 is FQNEAQ (reference sequence). In DNA, the CDR3 is TGTGCCAGCAGCTCTCCATCGGGACAACACAATGAGCAGTTCTTC. Translated: CASSSPSGQHNEQFF.

The chain carries TRBV4-1 and TRBJ2-4, with unresolved D. Between the trimmed V and J ends, which lost 4 bases and 7 bases, there was a span of 17 bases. CDR3 length: 15 residues. Per the germline V gene, CDR1 is MGHRA and CDR2 is YSYEKL. CDR3 DNA sequence: TGCGCCAGCAGCCCACCGGGCCTTCGGTCGAACATTCAGTACTTC. It specifies CASSPPGLRSNIQYF.

This clonotype was detected many times. The chain joins TRBV6-1 to TRBJ2-1, with a tentative D call TRBD2 (6 bases). This CDR3 has 13 amino acids. The V gene lost 4 bases and the J gene lost 10 bases, with 14 bases spanning the gap. The V gene's germline CDR1 is MNHNS and CDR2 SASEGT. The CDR3, as DNA: TGTGCCAGCAGTGTAAGGGAAGCGGGCGAGCAGTTCTTC. It translates to CASSVREAGEQFF.

This clonotype was seen only a few times. The V call is TRBV19, the J call TRBJ2-5; TRBD1 might be the D (5 bases). Germline V gene lookup returns CDR1 LNHDA and CDR2 SQIVND (reference sequence). Trimming pared 3 bases from V and 2 bases from J, leaving 10 bases between. The CDR3 is 14 amino acids. CDR3 coding DNA: TGTGCCAGTAGTATTCAGGCAGGGCAAGAGACCCAGTACTTC. The encoded protein is CASSIQAGQETQYF.

The chain recombines TRBV25-1 with TRBJ1-6; D gene uncertain. The CDR3 totals 13 residues. Germline V gene lookup returns CDR1 MGHDK and CDR2 SYGVNS. V was shortened by 4 bases and J by 7 bases, with 8 bases between the two germline ends. The CDR3 protein is CASSGALNSPLHF. CDR3 sequence (DNA): TGTGCCAGCAGTGGGGCACTCAATTCACCCCTCCACTTT.

There are many counts of this clonotype. The chain couples TRBV12-3 or TRBV12-4 to TRBJ2-1; D possibly corresponds to TRBD2 (6 bases). Trimming removed 5 bases from V and 7 bases from J, with 15 bases in between. The CDR3 consists of 14 residues. For the CDR3, the DNA is TGTGCCAGCAGTCCCCAACTAGCTACGAATGAGCAGTTCTTC. Translation: CASSPQLATNEQFF.

This rearrangement joins TRBV4-1 to TRBJ2-4; 7 nucleotides match TRBD1. This CDR3 has 18 residues. Per germline, CDR1 MGHRA and CDR2 YSYEKL. V shed 4 bases and J 0 bases; nucleotides not matched to a gene: 12. The CDR3 region has the DNA TGCGCCAGCAGCCCCGGAACACAGGGGATTGCAGCCAAAAACATTCAGTACTTC. Encoded protein: CASSPGTQGIAAKNIQYF.

This clonotype was seen more than once but under ten times. The genes are TRBV5-1 and TRBJ1-4; D possibly corresponds to TRBD1 (5 bases). Germline-derived CDR1 and CDR2 are SGHRS and YFSETQ. The CDR3 has 13 residues. V lost 5 bases, J lost 7 bases, and 12 bases lay in between. CDR3 amino acids: CASRAGGTEKLFF. DNA of the CDR3: TGCGCCAGCAGGGCGGGGGGGACTGAAAAACTGTTTTTT.

This clonotype was counted ten times or more. This chain links TRBV5-4 with TRBJ1-1, with D perhaps matching TRBD1 (6 bases). CDR3 length equals 14 residues. V lost 7 bases and J 1 base, leaving 14 bases between the germline ends. Germline V gene data show CDR1 as SGHNT and CDR2 as YYREEE (reference sequence). Written as DNA, the CDR3 is TGTGCCAGCGCATCCCAGGACAGGAACACTGAAGCTTTCTTT. As protein: CASASQDRNTEAFF.

This clonotype was recorded only once. With a much larger clone just one base away, this may be a read error. The chain combines TRBV3-1 with TRBJ2-5; D might be TRBD2 (5 bases). The CDR3 covers 13 residues. Germline V lookup: CDR1 LGHDT, CDR2 YNNKEL (reference sequence). CDR3 coding DNA: TGTGCCAGCGGCCAAGGAGGCTTGGAGACCCAGTACTTC. Translation: CASGQGGLETQYF.

This rearrangement joins TRBV3-1 to TRBJ2-1; 16 bases match TRBD2. The V gene's germline CDR1 is LGHDT and CDR2 YNNKEL (reference sequence). With V trimmed by 4 bases and J by 7 bases, 10 bases remained unmatched. CDR3 length equals 18 residues. CDR3: CASSRLGLAGGPGNEQFF. DNA for the CDR3: TGTGCCAGCAGCCGATTGGGACTAGCGGGGGGGCCGGGGAATGAGCAGTTCTTC.